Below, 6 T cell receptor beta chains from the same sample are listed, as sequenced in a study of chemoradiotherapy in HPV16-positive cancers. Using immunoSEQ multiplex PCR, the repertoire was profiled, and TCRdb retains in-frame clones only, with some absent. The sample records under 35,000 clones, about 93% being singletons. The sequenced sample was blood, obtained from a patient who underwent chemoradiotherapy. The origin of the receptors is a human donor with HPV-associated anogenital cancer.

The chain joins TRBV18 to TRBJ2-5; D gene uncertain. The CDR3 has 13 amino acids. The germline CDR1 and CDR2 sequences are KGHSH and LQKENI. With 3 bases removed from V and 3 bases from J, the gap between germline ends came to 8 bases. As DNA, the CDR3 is TGTGCCAGCTCACCCTCCGCCGAAGAGACCCAGTACTTC. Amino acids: CASSPSAEETQYF.

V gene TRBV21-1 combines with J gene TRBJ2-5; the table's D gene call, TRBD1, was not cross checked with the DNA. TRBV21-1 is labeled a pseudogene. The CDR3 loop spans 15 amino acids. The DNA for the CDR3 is TGTGCCAGGGACGACAGGGGGCGAGTAGAAGAGACCCAGTACTTC. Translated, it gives CARDDRGRVEETQYF.

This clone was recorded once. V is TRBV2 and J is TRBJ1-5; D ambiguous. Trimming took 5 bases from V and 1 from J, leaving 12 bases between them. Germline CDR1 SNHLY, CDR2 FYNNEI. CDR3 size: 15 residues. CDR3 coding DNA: TGTGCCAGCAGTATTCTCCGGGGAAGCAATCAGCCCCAGCATTTT. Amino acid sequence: CASSILRGSNQPQHF.

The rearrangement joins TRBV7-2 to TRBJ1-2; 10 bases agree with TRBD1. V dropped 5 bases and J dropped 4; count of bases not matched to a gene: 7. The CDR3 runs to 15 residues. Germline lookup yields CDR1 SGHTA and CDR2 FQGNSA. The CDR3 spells CASSPDRGRSYGYTF. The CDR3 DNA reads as TGTGCCAGCAGCCCCGACAGGGGGCGTAGCTATGGCTACACCTTC.

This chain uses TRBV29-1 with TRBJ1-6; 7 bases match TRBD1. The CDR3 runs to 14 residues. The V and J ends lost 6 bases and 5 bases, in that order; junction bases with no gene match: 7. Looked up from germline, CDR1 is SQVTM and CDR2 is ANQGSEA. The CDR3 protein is CSVRTGANNSPLHF. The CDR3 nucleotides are TGCAGCGTCCGCACAGGGGCGAATAATTCACCCCTCCACTTT.

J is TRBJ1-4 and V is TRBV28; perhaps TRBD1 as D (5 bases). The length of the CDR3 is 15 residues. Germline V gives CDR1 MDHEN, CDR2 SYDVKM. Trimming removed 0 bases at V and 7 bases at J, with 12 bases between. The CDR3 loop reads CASSLWAGRAEKLFF. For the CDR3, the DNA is TGTGCCAGCAGTTTATGGGCAGGGCGCGCTGAAAAACTGTTTTTT. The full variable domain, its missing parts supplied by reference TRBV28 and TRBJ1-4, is DVKVTQSSRYLVKRTGEKVFLECVQDMDHENMFWYRQDPGLGLRLIYFSYDVKMKEKGDIPEGYSVSREKKERFSLILESASTNQTSMYLCASSLWAGRAEKLFFGSGTQLSVL.